A selection of T cell receptor beta chains follows, all from one sample in a study of shared clonotypes between healthy human individuals. Assay: immunoSEQ multiplex PCR; the TCRdb copy retains only in-frame clones and omits some. The sample lists 640,000 or so clones, roughly 78% occurring once. Sequenced input: memory CD4+ T cells sorted from blood. These receptors originate from a woman in her thirties in good health. Both conserved end residues are part of each CDR3. The order of the fields is V gene, D gene, clone size, J gene, CDR3 protein, CDR3 DNA. D genes are given only for firm matches. Clone size is stated in some rows and not others, as once, few, many or a class when expanded.

TRBV28	.	.	TRBJ1-2	CASSFAGEYGYTF	TGTGCCAGCAGTTTCGCGGGGGAATATGGCTACACCTTC
TRBV6-5	.	.	TRBJ1-1	CASSYSAGMGISEAFF	TGTGCCAGCAGTTACTCGGCAGGGATGGGTATCAGTGAAGCTTTCTTT
TRBV10-3	TRBD1	few	TRBJ1-1	CAISTGQGGTEAFF	TGTGCCATCAGTACGGGACAGGGCGGCACTGAAGCTTTCTTT
TRBV4-1	TRBD2	.	TRBJ2-3	CASSQRTSGTDTQYF	TGCGCCAGCAGCCAAAGAACTAGCGGCACAGATACGCAGTATTTT
TRBV19	TRBD2	.	TRBJ2-2	CASKASGNAGELFF	TGTGCCAGTAAGGCTAGCGGGAACGCCGGGGAGCTGTTTTTT
TRBV9	.	.	TRBJ2-1	CASSVGQKHEQFF	TGTGCCAGCAGCGTAGGACAGAAACATGAGCAGTTCTTC
TRBV7-7	TRBD1	.	TRBJ2-1	CASSLGVGTGSNEQFF	TGTGCCAGCAGCTTAGGCGTAGGGACAGGGTCCAATGAGCAGTTCTTC
TRBV6-1	.	.	TRBJ1-1	CASSPLNMNTEAFF	TGTGCCAGCAGTCCCCTGAATATGAACACTGAAGCTTTCTTT
TRBV7-3	TRBD2	.	TRBJ2-7	CASSRTSFYEQYF	TGTGCCAGCAGTCGGACTAGTTTCTACGAGCAGTACTTC
TRBV29-1	.	.	TRBJ2-3	CSVKVAGTDTQYF	TGCAGCGTCAAGGTTGCAGGCACAGATACGCAGTATTTT
TRBV2	.	.	TRBJ2-3	CASVGSTDTQYF	TGTGCCAGCGTAGGTAGCACAGATACGCAGTATTTT
TRBV6-6	.	few	TRBJ1-2	CASSHGRGGYTF	TGTGCCAGCAGTCACGGACGCGGGGGCTACACCTTC
TRBV18	TRBD1	few	TRBJ1-5	CASSGTESNQPQHF	TGTGCCAGCTCCGGGACAGAGAGTAATCAGCCCCAGCATTTT
TRBV30	TRBD1	once	TRBJ2-7	CAWRPGTAYEQYF	TGTGCCTGGAGACCCGGGACAGCCTACGAGCAGTACTTC
TRBV4-1	TRBD1	.	TRBJ2-7	CASSQRQGVLGEQYF	TGCGCCAGCAGCCAGAGACAGGGGGTCCTCGGCGAGCAGTACTTC
TRBV19	.	.	TRBJ1-5	CASSIGRGRSNQPQHF	TGTGCCAGTAGTATTGGGAGGGGCCGTAGCAATCAGCCCCAGCATTTT
TRBV6-1	TRBD2	.	TRBJ2-7	CASSEGTSVSYEQYF	TGTGCCAGCAGTGAAGGGACTAGTGTTAGCTACGAGCAGTACTTC
TRBV19	.	.	TRBJ2-1	CASRTTRGNEQFF	TGTGCCAGTAGGACGACTAGGGGCAATGAGCAGTTCTTC
TRBV5-1	.	.	TRBJ1-1	CASSLRQDLNTEAFF	TGCGCCAGCAGCTTACGACAGGACCTGAACACTGAAGCTTTCTTT
TRBV27	.	.	TRBJ1-1	CASPGAGPTDFF	TGTGCCAGCCCAGGGGCAGGGCCAACCGATTTCTTT
TRBV27	.	.	TRBJ2-5	CASSPGRTLRYF	TGTGCCAGCAGTCCGGGACGGACCCTTAGGTACTTC
TRBV7-8	.	.	TRBJ1-5	CASSLGGLGNQPQHF	TGTGCCAGCAGCTTAGGGGGGCTCGGCAATCAGCCCCAGCATTTT
TRBV5-1	.	.	TRBJ2-1	CASRLMGSSYNEQFF	TGCGCCAGCAGGCTCATGGGGAGCTCCTACAATGAGCAGTTCTTC
TRBV19	TRBD1	.	TRBJ2-5	CASSTQGEETQYF	TGTGCCAGTAGTACCCAGGGGGAAGAGACCCAGTACTTC
TRBV14	TRBD2	.	TRBJ2-3	CASSQGVLAGAGTQYF	TGTGCCAGCAGCCAAGGGGTACTAGCGGGAGCAGGTACGCAGTATTTT
TRBV29-1	TRBD1	.	TRBJ2-7	CSARQGGVYEQYF	TGCAGCGCGAGACAGGGTGGGGTCTACGAGCAGTACTTC
TRBV7-8	.	.	TRBJ2-7	CASSLAQGYEQYF	TGTGCCAGCAGCTTAGCTCAGGGGTACGAGCAGTACTTC
TRBV5-1	TRBD2	.	TRBJ2-1	CASKREDYNEQFF	TGCGCCAGCAAGCGGGAGGACTACAATGAGCAGTTCTTC
TRBV18	TRBD1	.	TRBJ1-1	CASRQGQETEAFF	TGTGCCAGCCGACAGGGACAGGAGACTGAAGCTTTCTTT
TRBV9	.	.	TRBJ1-1	CASSPQGLTEAFF	TGTGCCAGCAGCCCCCAGGGATTGACTGAAGCTTTCTTT
TRBV27	.	.	TRBJ2-1	CASSLKGPRNNNEQFF	TGTGCCAGCAGTCTTAAGGGACCGAGAAATAACAATGAGCAGTTCTTC
TRBV19	TRBD2	.	TRBJ2-1	CASSIVLRRGSYNEQFF	TGTGCCAGTAGTATAGTCCTCCGGCGGGGGTCCTACAATGAGCAGTTCTTC
TRBV14	.	.	TRBJ1-1	CASRRDITNTEAFF	TGTGCCAGCAGACGGGACATTACGAACACTGAAGCTTTCTTT
TRBV28	.	.	TRBJ1-5	CASSLVGARNQPQHF	TGTGCCAGCAGTTTAGTCGGTGCGAGGAATCAGCCCCAGCATTTT
TRBV30	.	.	TRBJ1-1	CAWSITAPNTEAFF	TGTGCCTGGAGTATCACAGCCCCGAACACTGAAGCTTTCTTT
TRBV7-3	.	.	TRBJ2-1	CASSSNWGVEQFF	TGTGCCAGCAGCTCCAACTGGGGGGTTGAGCAGTTCTTC
TRBV14	.	many	TRBJ2-1	CASSQANLYNEQFF	TGTGCCAGCAGCCAAGCTAACCTTTACAATGAGCAGTTCTTC